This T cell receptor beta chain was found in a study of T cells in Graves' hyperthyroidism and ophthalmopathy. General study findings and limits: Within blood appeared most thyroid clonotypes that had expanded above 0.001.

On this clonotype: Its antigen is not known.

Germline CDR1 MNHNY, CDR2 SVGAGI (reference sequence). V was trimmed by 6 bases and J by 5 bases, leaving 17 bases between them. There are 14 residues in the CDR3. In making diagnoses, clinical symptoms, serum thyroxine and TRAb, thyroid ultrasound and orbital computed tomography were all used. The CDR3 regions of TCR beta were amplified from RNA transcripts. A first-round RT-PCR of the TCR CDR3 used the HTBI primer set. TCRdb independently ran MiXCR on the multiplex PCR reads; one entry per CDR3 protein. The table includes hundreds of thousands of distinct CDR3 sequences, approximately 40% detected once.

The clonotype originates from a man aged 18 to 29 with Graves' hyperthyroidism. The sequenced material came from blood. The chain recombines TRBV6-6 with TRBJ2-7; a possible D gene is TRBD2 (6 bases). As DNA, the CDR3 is TGTGCCAGCAGAGTGGGGGACTCGAGGCACGAGCAGTACTTC. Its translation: CASRVGDSRHEQYF.